Given below is one T cell receptor (beta chain) in context. CDR3 length: 16 amino acids. Germline V CDR1 and CDR2: MNHEY, SMNVEV (reference sequence). Unmatched junction bases numbered 13, after V lost 7 bases and J lost 6 bases. The entry originates in a study of T cell changes during pregnancy in multiple sclerosis. Sequencing was performed with immunoSEQ multiplex PCR; in TCRdb, only in-frame clones are kept and a portion is missing. Of about 40,000 clones in the sample, roughly 91% were seen once. Specimen: CD8+ T cells from peripheral blood mononuclear cells, collected before pregnancy. The sequence was collected from a female donor with multiple sclerosis, enrolled in a pregnancy study. The chain carries TRBV27 and TRBJ2-1; the match to TRBD2 covers 9 bases. The CDR3 sequence: CASMVAGAAPLNEQFF. The CDR3 coding sequence is TGTGCCAGCATGGTAGCGGGAGCTGCCCCTCTCAATGAGCAGTTCTTC.